The 27 T cell receptor beta chains listed next were all sequenced from one sample in a study of T cell responses to AZD1222 COVID-19 vaccine. Produced via immunoSEQ multiplex PCR; TCRdb's table is partial and in-frame only. The data hold some 86,000 clones, with around nine tenths observed a single time. This sample comprised peripheral blood, obtained 28 days after the second AZD1222 dose. These receptors originate from an adult who received the AZD1222 COVID-19 vaccine.

J is TRBJ1-1 and V is TRBV23-1; possibly TRBD1 for D (6 bases). TRBV23-1 is sorted into the ORF group, with uncertain function. The CDR3 has 14 amino acids. Trimming pared 9 bases from V and 6 bases from J, leaving 20 bases between. The CDR3 DNA sequence: TGCGCCAGTATTATCCCTGGGACAATCCCTGAAGCTTTCTTT. Amino acids: CASIIPGTIPEAFF.

The rearrangement links TRBV3-1 (or the pseudogene TRBV3-2) to TRBJ2-7; 16 positions match TRBD2. Germline CDR1 LGHDT, CDR2 YNNKEL (reference sequence). The CDR3 length is 18 residues. Losses at the gene ends were 5 bases for V and 3 bases for J; bases not matched to a gene: 10. The CDR3 DNA follows: TGTGCCAGCAGCTCGACCGGGACTAGCGGGAGGGCCTGCTACGAGCAGTACTTC. Protein product: CASSSTGTSGRACYEQYF.

The chain combines TRBV6-5 with TRBJ1-1; weak D call: TRBD1 (6 bases). CDR1 is MNHEY and CDR2 is SVGAGI in the germline V gene. V lost 7 bases and J 7 bases, leaving 19 bases between the germline ends. The CDR3 is made up of 14 amino acids. The CDR3 DNA reads as TGTGCCAGCATCCCTGGGACAAGACTTGGTGAAGCTTTCTTT. Translated: CASIPGTRLGEAFF.

The chain joins TRBV12-3 or TRBV12-4 to TRBJ1-1; D is unclear. The CDR3 consists of 12 residues. Deletions cut 3 bases from V and 3 bases from J, with 5 bases between. The CDR3 DNA is TGTGCCAGCAGTTTTAGCTACACTGAAGCTTTCTTT. Translated, it gives CASSFSYTEAFF.

The chain recombines TRBV27 with TRBJ2-2; no reliable D call. The germline V gene has CDR1 MNHEY and CDR2 SMNVEV (reference sequence). Trimming pared 3 bases from V and 3 bases from J, leaving 2 bases between. The CDR3 length is 12 residues. The CDR3 DNA sequence: TGTGCCAGCAGTTTCTACACCGGGGAGCTGTTTTTT. Translation gives CASSFYTGELFF.

This clone was observed a few times. The rearrangement joins TRBV27 to TRBJ1-2; 9 bases are shared with TRBD1. The CDR3 covers 14 residues. Germline V gene data show CDR1 as MNHEY and CDR2 as SMNVEV (reference sequence). V gave up 8 bases and J gave up 4 bases; unmatched junction bases: 8. CDR3: CASGRDRDRYGYTF. The DNA of the CDR3 is TGTGCCAGCGGACGGGACAGGGATCGCTATGGCTACACCTTC.

The V and J genes are TRBV19 and TRBJ2-1, with D uncertain. Germline CDR1 and CDR2: LNHDA and SQIVND (reference sequence). This CDR3 is built from 15 residues. With 4 bases removed from V and 0 bases from J, the gap between germline ends came to 10 bases. The CDR3 loop is CASSTSPDSYNEQFF. The DNA of the CDR3 is TGTGCCAGTAGTACTAGTCCGGACTCCTACAATGAGCAGTTCTTC.

This chain links TRBV5-1 with TRBJ1-3; no clear D gene. This CDR3 contains 15 residues. Per germline, CDR1 SGHRS and CDR2 YFSETQ. Trimming cost V 0 bases and J 3 bases, with 10 bases left between them. CDR3 in DNA: TGCGCCAGCAGCTTGGGCAGCGGGATTGGAAACACCATATATTTT. Translating it yields CASSLGSGIGNTIYF. Based on the CDR3 plus reference TRBV5-1 and TRBJ1-3, the full variable domain is KAGVTQTPRYLIKTRGQQVTLSCSPISGHRSVSWYQQTPGQGLQFLFEYFSETQRNKGNFPGRFSGRQFSNSRSEMNVSTLELGDSALYLCASSLGSGIGNTIYFGEGSWLTVV.

The J gene is TRBJ1-3, the V gene TRBV28, with D uncertain. V was pared by 3 bases and J by 2 bases, with 11 bases between. The CDR3 loop spans 15 amino acids. CDR1 and CDR2 (germline): MDHEN, SYDVKM. CDR3 region: CASSFSGATGNTIYF. The DNA of the CDR3 is TGTGCCAGCAGTTTCTCGGGTGCTACTGGAAACACCATATATTTT.

V usage is TRBV11-2 and J usage is TRBJ1-5; 9 bases fit TRBD1. V shed 5 bases and J 1 base; nucleotides not matched to a gene: 6. The CDR3 contains 16 residues. From germline, CDR1 is SGHAT and CDR2 FQNNGV. In DNA, the CDR3 is TGTGCCAGCAGCGCCAGACAGGGGGGCAGCAATCAGCCCCAGCATTTT. Translated, it gives CASSARQGGSNQPQHF.

The CDR3 nucleotides are TGCAGTGCTAGTTTGACAGCGGGAGGGCCCTATGAGCAGTTCTTC. Its translation is CSASLTAGGPYEQFF. The J gene is TRBJ2-1, the V gene TRBV20-1; 10 bases agree with TRBD2. CDR3 size: 15 residues. The germline CDR1 and CDR2 sequences are DFQATT and SNEGSKA (reference sequence). V was pared by 3 bases and J by 8 bases, with 10 bases of the junction left unmatched.

The CDR3 DNA follows: TGTGCCAGCAGGTTAGGACATAACACCGGGGAGCTGTTTTTT. Protein sequence: CASRLGHNTGELFF. The V and J genes are TRBV2 and TRBJ2-2, with D maybe TRBD1 (5 bases). Germline values: CDR1 SNHLY, CDR2 FYNNEI. This CDR3 has 14 residues. Trimming left V 6 bases short and J 2 bases short, with 10 bases between.

The chain has TRBV5-5 and TRBJ2-7; 7 bases match TRBD1. With V trimmed by 4 bases and J by 2 bases, 3 bases remained unmatched. Per the germline V gene, CDR1 is SGHKS and CDR2 is YYEKEE (reference sequence). The CDR3 is 13 residues long. CDR3 sequence (DNA): TGTGCCAGCAGCCTAGACAGGGCCTACGAGCAGTACTTC. Translation gives CASSLDRAYEQYF.

The chain employs TRBV6-5 and TRBJ2-7, with D tentatively TRBD1 (6 bases). V lost 6 bases, J lost 9 bases, and 21 bases lay in between. Germline CDR1 MNHEY, CDR2 SVGAGI. This CDR3 is built from 14 residues. The CDR3 reads CASSPGTPAWVQYF. CDR3 DNA: TGTGCCAGCAGCCCCGGGACACCCGCCTGGGTGCAGTACTTC.

The rearrangement joins TRBV6-2 or TRBV6-3 to TRBJ1-5, with D tentatively TRBD1 (5 bases). CDR3 length: 16 amino acids. Germline V CDR1 and CDR2: MNHEY, SVGEGT. Between the trimmed V and J ends, which lost 0 bases and 0 bases, there was a span of 9 bases. CDR3 residues: CASSYSAGTSNQPQHF. CDR3 coding DNA: TGTGCCAGCAGTTACTCAGCAGGGACTAGCAATCAGCCCCAGCATTTT.

This clone was seen only a few times. The chain is built from TRBV29-1 and TRBJ2-7, with D tentatively TRBD1 or TRBD2 (5 bases each). The CDR3 totals 15 residues. Germline CDR1 is SQVTM and CDR2 is ANQGSEA. V lost 7 bases, J lost 0 bases, and 19 bases lay in between. CDR3 DNA: TGCAGCGCAAGTTCCCGGTCGAGGGGCTCCTACGAGCAGTACTTC. Amino acids: CSASSRSRGSYEQYF.

This sequence joins TRBV30 and TRBJ1-1; D not resolved. The CDR3 has 14 residues. Germline CDR1 reads GTSNPN; CDR2 reads SVGIG (reference sequence). V was clipped by 1 base and J by 0 bases, with 9 bases between them. CDR3 in amino acids: CAWSGKNLNTEAFF. The CDR3 DNA reads as TGTGCCTGGAGTGGTAAGAACCTGAACACTGAAGCTTTCTTT.

The CDR3 loop is CASSLTGGSYNSPLHF. The CDR3 DNA is TGTGCCAGCAGCCTGACAGGGGGCTCCTATAATTCACCCCTCCACTTT. The chain has TRBV14 and TRBJ1-6; TRBD1 aligns across 9 bases. This CDR3 contains 16 residues. V was clipped by 4 bases and J by 0 bases; unmatched bases: 1. The germline V gene has CDR1 SGHDN and CDR2 FVKESK.

V usage is TRBV5-1 and J usage is TRBJ2-7, with unresolved D. Germline CDR1 SGHRS, CDR2 YFSETQ. The CDR3 contains 13 residues. V was trimmed by 1 base and J by 3 bases, leaving 8 bases between them. CDR3 region: CASSLRENYEQYF. CDR3 nucleotides: TGCGCCAGCAGCTTGAGAGAGAACTACGAGCAGTACTTC.

This rearrangement joins TRBV9 to TRBJ2-7; D could derive from TRBD1 or TRBD2 (6 bases each). Germline CDR1 and CDR2: SGDLS and YYNGEE. With 4 bases removed from V and 1 base from J, the gap between germline ends came to 12 bases. This CDR3 has 14 amino acids. The CDR3 loop is CASSRQEGSYEQYF. The CDR3 coding sequence is TGTGCCAGCAGCCGACAGGAGGGATCCTACGAGCAGTACTTC. Full variable domain (rest looked up from reference TRBV9 and TRBJ2-7): DSGVTQTPKHLITATGQRVTLRCSPRSGDLSVYWYQQSLDQGLQFLIQYYNGEERAKGNILERFSAQQFPDLHSELNLSSLELGDSALYFCASSRQEGSYEQYFGPGTRLTVT.

The rearrangement uses TRBV7-9 and TRBJ2-7, with 7 nucleotides matching TRBD1. This CDR3 has 13 amino acids. CDR1 SEHNR and CDR2 FQNEAQ come from the germline V gene (reference sequence). V lost 5 bases, J lost 4 bases, and 5 bases stayed unmatched. DNA of the CDR3: TGTGCCAGCAGCCAGACAGGGCCTTACGAGCAGTACTTC. Its protein product is CASSQTGPYEQYF.

J is TRBJ1-5 and V is TRBV28, with TRBD1 as a possible D gene (6 bases). Germline V gives CDR1 MDHEN, CDR2 SYDVKM. Trimming cost V 5 bases and J 0 bases, with 14 bases left between them. CDR3 length: 16 residues. DNA for the CDR3: TGTGCCAGCAGTCCCCGACAGGTTAATAGCAATCAGCCCCAGCATTTT. Amino acids: CASSPRQVNSNQPQHF.

V and J are TRBV7-9 and TRBJ2-7; 11 bases agree with TRBD1. The trim removed 5 bases at V and 3 bases at J, leaving 6 bases unmatched. Germline V gene lookup returns CDR1 SEHNR and CDR2 FQNEAQ (reference sequence). The CDR3 contains 15 residues. As DNA, the CDR3 is TGTGCCAGCAGCAGCACCGGGACAGGGGGCTACGAGCAGTACTTC. Encoded protein: CASSSTGTGGYEQYF.

The V call is TRBV15, the J call TRBJ1-5, with D hard to call. This CDR3 is 18 amino acids long. Per germline, CDR1 LNHNV and CDR2 YYDKDF (reference sequence). Trimming stripped 0 bases from V and 2 bases from J, with 17 bases between. The CDR3 reads CATSRESNTGVGNQPQHF. CDR3 DNA: TGTGCCACCAGCAGAGAATCAAACACCGGGGTTGGCAATCAGCCCCAGCATTTT. The variable domain in full, with the rest retrieved from reference TRBV15 and TRBJ1-5, is DAMVIQNPRYQVTQFGKPVTLSCSQTLNHNVMYWYQQKSSQAPKLLFHYYDKDFNNEADTPDNFQSRRPNTSFCFLDIRSPGLGDTAMYLCATSRESNTGVGNQPQHFGDGTRLSIL.

The chain carries TRBV6-5 and TRBJ2-3; a possible D gene is TRBD2 (5 bases). V lost 6 bases and J 0 bases, leaving 13 bases between the germline ends. Germline CDR1 reads MNHEY; CDR2 reads SVGAGI. This CDR3 spans 15 amino acids. The CDR3 bases are TGTGCCAGCAGACGTAGCGAGATGAGCACAGATACGCAGTATTTT. Translated: CASRRSEMSTDTQYF.

The sample holds one count of this clone. The J gene is TRBJ2-1, the V gene TRBV19, with TRBD2 matching 7 bases. The CDR3 is 14 residues long. In germline, CDR1 is LNHDA, CDR2 SQIVND (reference sequence). With 7 bases clipped from V and 4 bases from J, the junction kept 7 bases outside the gene matches. CDR3 amino acids: CASKGLAEYNEQFF. CDR3 bases: TGTGCCAGTAAAGGGCTAGCGGAGTACAATGAGCAGTTCTTC. The variable domain in full, with the rest retrieved from reference TRBV19 and TRBJ2-1, is DGGITQSPKYLFRKEGQNVTLSCEQNLNHDAMYWYRQDPGQGLRLIYYSQIVNDFQKGDIAEGYSVSREKKESFPLTVTSAQKNPTAFYLCASKGLAEYNEQFFGPGTRLTVL.

The gene calls are TRBV5-1 and TRBJ2-7, with 8 nucleotides matching TRBD1. Unmatched junction bases numbered 2, after V lost 0 bases and J lost 3 bases. Germline CDR1 reads SGHRS; CDR2 reads YFSETQ. The length of the CDR3 is 14 residues. The CDR3 region has the DNA TGCGCCAGCAGCTTGGGACAGGGGAACTACGAGCAGTACTTC. The encoded protein is CASSLGQGNYEQYF.